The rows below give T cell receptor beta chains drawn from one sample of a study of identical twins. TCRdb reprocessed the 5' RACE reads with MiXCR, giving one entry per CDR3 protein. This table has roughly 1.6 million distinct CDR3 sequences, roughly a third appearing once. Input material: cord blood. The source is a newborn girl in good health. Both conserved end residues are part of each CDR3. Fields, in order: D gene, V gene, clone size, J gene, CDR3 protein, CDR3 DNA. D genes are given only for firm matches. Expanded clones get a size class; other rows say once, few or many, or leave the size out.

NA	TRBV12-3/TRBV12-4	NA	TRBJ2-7	CASSFVGLTYEQYF	TGTGCCAGCAGTTTCGTCGGGTTGACCTACGAGCAGTACTTC
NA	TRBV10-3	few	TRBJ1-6	CATRGNSPLHF	TGTGCCACCCGGGGGAATTCACCCCTCCACTTT
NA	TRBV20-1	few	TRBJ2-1	CSARIAQETQFF	TGCAGTGCTAGAATAGCGCAAGAGACCCAGTTCTTC
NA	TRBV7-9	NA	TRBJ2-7	CASSLDPGPSYEQYF	TGTGCCAGCAGCTTAGATCCAGGGCCAAGCTACGAGCAGTACTTC
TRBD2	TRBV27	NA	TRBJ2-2	CASSLVGSGSAGELFF	TGTGCCAGCAGTTTAGTGGGTAGCGGGAGCGCCGGGGAGCTGTTTTTT
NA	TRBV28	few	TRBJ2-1	CASSLGPTGTRLQDEQFF	TGTGCCAGCAGTTTAGGGCCCACAGGAACCCGTTTACAGGATGAGCAGTTCTTC
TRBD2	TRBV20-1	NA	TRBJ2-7	CSARLAVFYEQYF	TGCAGTGCTAGGCTAGCGGTATTCTACGAGCAGTACTTC
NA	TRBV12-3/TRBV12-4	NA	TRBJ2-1	CASSRKDSFFSSYNEQFF	TGTGCCAGCAGTCGAAAGGACTCCTTCTTTAGCTCCTACAATGAGCAGTTCTTC
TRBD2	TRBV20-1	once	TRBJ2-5	CSARDKTSGRNEQYF	TGCAGTGCTAGAGATAAAACTAGCGGGAGGAATGAGCAGTACTTC
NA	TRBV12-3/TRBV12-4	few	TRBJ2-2	CASSLERAGELFF	TGTGCCAGCAGTTTAGAGCGGGCCGGGGAGCTGTTTTTT
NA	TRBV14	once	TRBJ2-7	CAISHLQQGPEQYF	TGTGCCATCAGCCATCTCCAACAGGGTCCCGAGCAGTACTTC
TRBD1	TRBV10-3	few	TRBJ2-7	CAIRPGQSYEQYF	TGTGCCATCAGACCGGGACAGTCTTACGAGCAGTACTTC
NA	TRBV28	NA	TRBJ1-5	CASSLRPRVNQPQHF	TGTGCCAGCAGTCTACGGCCGCGGGTCAATCAGCCCCAGCATTTT
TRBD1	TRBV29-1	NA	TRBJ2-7	CSVRDSPYEQYF	TGCAGCGTCCGGGACAGTCCCTACGAGCAGTACTTC
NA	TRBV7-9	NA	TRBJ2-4	CASSSFWEWGIQYF	TGTGCCAGCAGCTCCTTTTGGGAGTGGGGGATTCAGTACTTC
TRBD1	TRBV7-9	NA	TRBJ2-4	CASRPDGQDIQYF	TGTGCCAGCAGACCGGACGGACAGGACATTCAGTACTTC
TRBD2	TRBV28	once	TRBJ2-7	CANITSGSSYEQYF	TGTGCCAACATAACTAGCGGCAGCTCCTACGAGCAGTACTTC
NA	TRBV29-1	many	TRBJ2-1	CSVVPNNEQFF	TGCAGCGTTGTGCCAAACAATGAGCAGTTCTTC
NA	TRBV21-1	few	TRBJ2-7	CARDIFYEQYF	TGTGCCAGAGACATTTTCTACGAGCAGTACTTC
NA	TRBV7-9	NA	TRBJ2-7	CASSPRDHPYNEQYF	TGTGCCAGCAGCCCCCGGGACCATCCTTACAATGAGCAGTACTTC
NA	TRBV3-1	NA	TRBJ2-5	CASSQDRGLTDNEQYF	TGTGCCAGCAGCCAAGATCGGGGTCTAACAGACAATGAGCAGTACTTC
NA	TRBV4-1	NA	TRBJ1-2	CASSQEWGSGYTF	TGCGCCAGCAGCCAAGAGTGGGGCTCTGGCTACACCTTC
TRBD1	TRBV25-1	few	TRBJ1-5	CASSERGRNQPQHF	TGTGCCAGCAGTGAAAGGGGGCGCAATCAGCCCCAGCATTTT
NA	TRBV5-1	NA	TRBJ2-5	CASSFRQQQETQYF	TGCGCCAGCAGCTTCCGACAGCAACAAGAGACCCAGTACTTC
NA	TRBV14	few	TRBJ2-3	CASSQAGLPSTDTQYF	TGTGCCAGCAGCCAAGCCGGACTACCTAGCACAGATACGCAGTATTTT
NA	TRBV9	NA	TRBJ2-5	CASSPAPTETQYF	TGTGCCAGCAGCCCGGCTCCCACCGAGACCCAGTACTTC
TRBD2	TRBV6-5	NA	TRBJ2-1	CASSRLASTLQFF	TGTGCCAGCAGTCGACTAGCCAGTACACTTCAGTTCTTC
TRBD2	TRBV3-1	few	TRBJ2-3	CASSQDGTSRPSTDTQYF	TGTGCCAGCAGCCAAGACGGGACTAGCAGACCAAGCACAGATACGCAGTATTTT
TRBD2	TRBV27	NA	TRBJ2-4	CASSLRLAGYSYNEQYF	TGTGCCAGCAGTTTAAGGCTAGCGGGCTACTCCTACAATGAGCAGTACTTC
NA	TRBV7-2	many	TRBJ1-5	CASSLVKGNQPQHF	TGTGCCAGCAGCTTAGTAAAGGGCAATCAGCCCCAGCATTTT
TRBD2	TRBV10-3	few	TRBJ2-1	CAITSLETSELNEQFF	TGTGCCATCACCAGCCTAGAGACTAGCGAGCTCAATGAGCAGTTCTTC
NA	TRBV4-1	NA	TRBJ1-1	CASSQRKGDTEAFF	TGCGCCAGCAGCCAACGTAAGGGGGACACTGAAGCTTTCTTT